The 17 T cell receptor beta chains reported below all come from one sample, sequenced in a study of blood T cell repertoires in COVID-19. This table comes from immunoSEQ multiplex PCR, and its TCRdb copy is limited to in-frame clones, with some not included. The sample yields some 190,000 clones, around 83% seen once. Sequences were obtained from PBMCs or T cells enriched from blood (not recorded which). These receptors all stem from a woman aged 30 to 39 who had been exposed to COVID-19.

The rearrangement uses TRBV3-1 (or the pseudogene TRBV3-2) and TRBJ1-2, with TRBD1 identical over 7 bases. V shed 4 bases, J shed 8 bases, and the junction held 7 bases outside the gene matches. This CDR3 spans 13 amino acids. Per the germline V gene, CDR1 is LGHDT and CDR2 is YNNKEL (reference sequence). The CDR3 region has the DNA TGTGCCAGCAGCCTTGGACAGGCCCGGGGCTACACCTTC. Translating gives CASSLGQARGYTF.

V and J are TRBV7-8 and TRBJ1-2; TRBD1 matches at 7 bases. The V segment lost 0 bases and the J segment 7 bases; nucleotides outside the gene matches: 14. The germline gives CDR1 SGHVS, CDR2 FQNEAQ. The CDR3 sequence is 17 residues long. The CDR3 protein is CASSLAPTGDSGGGYTF. In DNA, the CDR3 is TGTGCCAGCAGCTTAGCTCCAACAGGGGACAGCGGGGGTGGCTACACCTTC.

CDR3: CASSLHSDYSNQPQHF. DNA for the CDR3: TGTGCCAGCAGCTTACACTCAGACTATAGCAATCAGCCCCAGCATTTT. V gene TRBV7-9 combines with J gene TRBJ1-5; D is unclear. Germline CDR1 and CDR2: SEHNR and FQNEAQ (reference sequence). V was shortened by 2 bases and J by 0 bases, with 11 bases between the two germline ends. The CDR3 is 16 amino acids.

This sequence joins TRBV9 and TRBJ2-2; the match to TRBD2 covers 11 bases. Germline V gene lookup returns CDR1 SGDLS and CDR2 YYNGEE. CDR3 length: 18 amino acids. The V and J ends lost 3 bases and 2 bases, in that order; junction bases with no gene match: 9. CDR3 bases: TGTGCCAGCAGCGCGGGACTAGCGGATCACTATAACACCGGGGAGCTGTTTTTT. Protein product: CASSAGLADHYNTGELFF.

The chain has TRBV6-2 or TRBV6-3 and TRBJ2-5, with D perhaps TRBD1 (5 bases). The V end lost 5 bases, the J end lost 1 base, and 11 bases lay between the germline ends. Germline CDR1 reads MNHEY; CDR2 reads SVGEGT. The CDR3 loop spans 14 amino acids. The CDR3 loop reads CASSLGAVQETQYF. As DNA, the CDR3 is TGTGCCAGCAGTCTAGGGGCGGTCCAAGAGACCCAGTACTTC.

The chain is built from TRBV4-1 and TRBJ2-7; no firm D call. CDR1 MGHRA and CDR2 YSYEKL come from the germline V gene. V lost 0 bases and J 3 bases, leaving 6 bases between the germline ends. This CDR3 region has 13 residues. Here the CDR3 DNA reads TGCGCCAGCAGCCAAGACCTCTACTACGAGCAGTACTTC. Its protein is CASSQDLYYEQYF.

The chain employs TRBV27 and TRBJ2-7; no reliable D call. There are 11 residues in the CDR3. Germline CDR1 and CDR2: MNHEY and SMNVEV (reference sequence). The ends were cut back, 2 bases at V and 6 bases at J, with 5 bases in the middle. DNA of the CDR3: TGTGCCAGCAGTTTAGGCTCCGAGCAGTACTTC. Translation: CASSLGSEQYF.

The chain joins TRBV3-1 (or the pseudogene TRBV3-2) to TRBJ1-6, with D unresolved. V lost 1 base and J 10 bases, leaving 2 bases between the germline ends. CDR1 and CDR2 (germline): LGHDT, YNNKEL (reference sequence). The CDR3 contains 11 residues. CDR3 residues: CASSQASPLHF. DNA of the CDR3: TGTGCCAGCAGCCAAGCGTCACCCCTCCACTTT.

This chain links TRBV27 with TRBJ2-7; the match to TRBD1 covers 10 bases. The CDR3 extends over 14 amino acids. Germline CDR1 reads MNHEY; CDR2 reads SMNVEV (reference sequence). The V and J ends lost 6 bases and 2 bases, in that order; junction bases with no gene match: 4. The CDR3 reads CASRWTGGPYEQYF. The DNA of the CDR3 is TGTGCCAGCAGGTGGACAGGGGGGCCCTACGAGCAGTACTTC.

The chain uses TRBV6-1 and TRBJ1-2; a weak D match, TRBD1 (6 bases). The CDR3 totals 14 residues. Germline values: CDR1 MNHNS, CDR2 SASEGT. The V end lost 1 base, the J end lost 6 bases, and 12 bases lay between the germline ends. The CDR3 region is CASSEVRTVHGYTF. CDR3 DNA sequence: TGTGCCAGCAGTGAAGTAAGGACAGTTCATGGCTACACCTTC.

The J gene is TRBJ1-4, the V gene TRBV7-2; TRBD1 matches 7 bases. CDR1 is SGHTA and CDR2 is FQGNSA in the germline V gene. This CDR3 is built from 14 residues. J was trimmed by 8 bases and V by 5 bases; bases with no gene match: 8. CDR3 in DNA: TGTGCCAGCAGCCTTGGAGGGGGCCGGGAAAAACTGTTTTTT. Amino acids: CASSLGGGREKLFF.

The chain has TRBV10-2 and TRBJ2-2; D unresolved. V was trimmed by 6 bases and J by 8 bases, leaving 10 bases between them. The CDR3 consists of 12 residues. Germline V gene lookup returns CDR1 WSHSY and CDR2 SAAADI. CDR3 residues: CASRSSPGELFF. The DNA for the CDR3 is TGCGCCAGCAGATCCTCCCCGGGGGAGCTGTTTTTT.

V is TRBV5-1 and J is TRBJ1-2; D may be TRBD1 (6 bases). The CDR3 runs 15 residues. V lost 1 base and J 2 bases, leaving 12 bases between the germline ends. Germline-derived CDR1 and CDR2 are SGHRS and YFSETQ. CDR3 residues: CASSLYGQGNYGYTF. CDR3 DNA: TGCGCCAGCAGCTTGTACGGGCAGGGGAACTATGGCTACACCTTC.

In its sample, this clone was seen once. This chain links TRBV19 with TRBJ1-5; 9 nucleotides agree with TRBD1. The V segment lost 8 bases and the J segment 6 bases; nucleotides outside the gene matches: 14. Germline CDR1 is LNHDA and CDR2 is SQIVND (reference sequence). The CDR3 extends over 16 amino acids. The CDR3 loop reads CASERGTGFFRQPQHF. CDR3 in DNA: TGTGCCAGTGAGAGGGGGACAGGGTTCTTTCGTCAGCCCCAGCATTTT.

The chain combines TRBV7-6 with TRBJ2-7; D is possibly TRBD2 (7 bases). The CDR3 sequence is 17 residues long. Looked up from germline, CDR1 is SGHVS and CDR2 is FNYEAQ. V dropped 5 bases and J dropped 3 bases, with 23 bases sitting between them. The CDR3 coding sequence is TGTGCCAGCAGCAACAGAGAGGGGGGGGCTGGTGACTACGAGCAGTACTTC. Translated: CASSNREGGAGDYEQYF.

CDR3 sequence reads: CASRPPAGGFQPQHF. The CDR3 bases are TGTGCCAGCAGGCCACCGGCAGGGGGCTTTCAGCCCCAGCATTTT. The chain has TRBV6-5 and TRBJ1-5; TRBD1 matches at 8 bases. The CDR3 length is 15 residues. Per the germline V gene, CDR1 is MNHEY and CDR2 is SVGAGI. The trim removed 6 bases at V and 6 bases at J, leaving 10 bases unmatched.

The V call is TRBV4-1, the J call TRBJ2-2; D gene unclear. The V gene lost 4 bases and the J gene lost 6 bases, with 12 bases spanning the gap. The CDR3 extends over 14 amino acids. In germline, CDR1 is MGHRA, CDR2 YSYEKL. The CDR3 loop reads CASSRSDSAGELFF. In nucleotides, the CDR3 is TGCGCCAGCAGCCGATCAGATTCTGCCGGGGAGCTGTTTTTT.